The rows below give T cell receptor beta chains drawn from one sample of a study of blood T cell repertoires in COVID-19. Clones were sequenced by immunoSEQ multiplex PCR, and TCRdb holds only the in-frame ones, with some missing. Seen here are some 260,000 clones, roughly nine tenths observed once, and the top ten hold about 6%. Sequenced sample: PBMCs or T cells enriched from blood (not recorded which). The receptor source for this set is a woman in her 30s with acute COVID-19. Both conserved end residues are part of each CDR3. The D gene is left open where the match is weak. Expanded clones get a size class; other rows say once, few or many, or leave the size out.

clone size,J gene,V gene,D gene,CDR3 DNA,CDR3 protein
.,TRBJ2-5,TRBV3-1/TRBV3-2,TRBD2,TGTGCCAGCAGCCAAGCTCCTCAACTAGCGGGGGACGGGGGGACCCAGTACTTC,CASSQAPQLAGDGGTQYF
.,TRBJ2-5,TRBV28,.,TGTGCCAGCAGCGAAATACAGGGAGTGGAGACCCAGTACTTC,CASSEIQGVETQYF
.,TRBJ2-1,TRBV5-1,TRBD2,TGCGCCAGCAGCTTGGAGGGCCAGCGGGGTGCCTACAATGAGCAGTTCTTC,CASSLEGQRGAYNEQFF
.,TRBJ2-2,TRBV9,.,TGTGCCAGCAGCGTAGCCGGGGGGGAGCTGTTTTTT,CASSVAGGELFF
.,TRBJ2-4,TRBV5-1,.,TGCGCCAGCAGCCCAGGTTTCAGGGACATTCAGTACTTC,CASSPGFRDIQYF
.,TRBJ1-3,TRBV15,.,TGTGCCACCAGCAGTCTTGCCACAGCCAAGTCCCCTGGAAACACCATATATTTT,CATSSLATAKSPGNTIYF
.,TRBJ1-2,TRBV7-9,TRBD1,TGTGCCAGCAGCGCGGGACAGGGAAGGAAGCATGGCTACACCTTC,CASSAGQGRKHGYTF
.,TRBJ1-1,TRBV9,TRBD1,TGTGCCAGCAGCGTAGCCCAGGGGGCGAACACTGAAGCTTTCTTT,CASSVAQGANTEAFF
.,TRBJ2-3,TRBV5-1,.,TGCGCCAGCAGCTTTTCGGCAGGGGCCGCAGATACGCAGTATTTT,CASSFSAGAADTQYF
once,TRBJ2-3,TRBV6-2/TRBV6-3,TRBD2,TGTGCCAGCAGTTTTGGACTAGCGGTCGGAGATACGCAGTATTTT,CASSFGLAVGDTQYF
.,TRBJ1-1,TRBV10-3,TRBD1,TGTGCCATCAGCTTGACAGGGGATTCCACTGAAGCTTTCTTT,CAISLTGDSTEAFF
once,TRBJ2-7,TRBV6-5,TRBD2,TGTGCCAGCAGATCAAGCGGGAAAGAAGAGCAGTACTTC,CASRSSGKEEQYF
.,TRBJ2-1,TRBV6-2/TRBV6-3,.,TGTGCCAGCAGCCCCATACTTCCTAGCTCCACCTACAATGAGCAGTTCTTC,CASSPILPSSTYNEQFF
.,TRBJ2-1,TRBV11-2,TRBD2,TGTGCCAGCAGCCCTTTCGCGGCGGGGGGCCTCTACAATGAGCAGTTCTTC,CASSPFAAGGLYNEQFF
.,TRBJ2-7,TRBV6-5,.,TGTGCCAGCAGACAAACAGACCTCACCTCTTTCGAGCAGTACTTC,CASRQTDLTSFEQYF
.,TRBJ2-1,TRBV28,.,TGTGCCAGCAGACCCGGCCAGGCGGGCTACAATGAGCAGTTCTTC,CASRPGQAGYNEQFF
.,TRBJ1-5,TRBV19,TRBD1,TGTGCCAGTAGTCTTGGACAGGGGGCAAGTCAGCCCCAGCATTTT,CASSLGQGASQPQHF
.,TRBJ2-4,TRBV7-9,.,TGTGCCAGCAGCTTAGATTTGCCAGGAAGTGACATTCAGTACTTC,CASSLDLPGSDIQYF
.,TRBJ2-7,TRBV6-6,.,TGTGCCAGCAGTCGCAATCGAGGGACTGGTGATTTTAAGTCCCTGTACGAGCAGTACTTC,CASSRNRGTGDFKSLYEQYF
.,TRBJ2-7,TRBV28,.,TGTGCCAGCAGTACTTTACAGGGAGGGATTCCCTACGAGCAGTACTTC,CASSTLQGGIPYEQYF
many,TRBJ2-7,TRBV7-2,.,TGTGCCAGCAGCTTAATAGGGGGCTACGAGCAGTACTTC,CASSLIGGYEQYF
.,TRBJ2-2,TRBV15,TRBD2,TGTGCCACCAGTAAACTAGCGGGGGGTTACACCGGGGAGCTGTTTTTT,CATSKLAGGYTGELFF
.,TRBJ2-7,TRBV11-2,.,TGTGCCAGCAGCTTACACCTCACGGGGATATACGAGCAGTACTTC,CASSLHLTGIYEQYF
.,TRBJ1-5,TRBV12-5,TRBD1,TGTGCTAGTGGTAAAACCGCCGGGACAGGGGACAATCAGCCCCAGCATTTT,CASGKTAGTGDNQPQHF
.,TRBJ2-3,TRBV5-1,TRBD1,TGCGCCAGCAACATGCTCCGGGACAGCGGCACAGATACGCAGTATTTT,CASNMLRDSGTDTQYF
.,TRBJ1-1,TRBV18,TRBD1,TGTGCCAGCTCACCTCAAGAGGGGGCATTTACTGAAGCTTTCTTT,CASSPQEGAFTEAFF
few,TRBJ1-2,TRBV5-1,.,TGCGCCAGCAGCTTGGACACGAACTATGGCTACACCTTC,CASSLDTNYGYTF
.,TRBJ2-1,TRBV6-5,TRBD2,TGTGCCAGCAGCGCTAGCGGGGGGGCGCCTGGTGAGCAGTTCTTC,CASSASGGAPGEQFF
once,TRBJ1-2,TRBV7-9,TRBD1,TGTGCCAGCAGACCCCCAGGGGGCCTAGGCTATGGCTACACCTTC,CASRPPGGLGYGYTF
.,TRBJ2-3,TRBV7-2,TRBD2,TGTGCCAGCAGCCCGGGGACTAGGTCGAGCACAGATACGCAGTATTTT,CASSPGTRSSTDTQYF
few,TRBJ1-5,TRBV5-6,.,TGTGCCAGCAGCCCCGGACAGCTTCAGCCCCAGCATTTT,CASSPGQLQPQHF
.,TRBJ1-6,TRBV10-3,TRBD1,TGTGCCATCAGTGAGAGGACAGGGGATTCACCCCTCCACTTT,CAISERTGDSPLHF
.,TRBJ1-2,TRBV11-2,.,TGTGCCAGCAGCTTAACAGGGTCGACTAATGGCTACACCTTC,CASSLTGSTNGYTF
.,TRBJ2-3,TRBV5-8,.,TGTGCCAGCAGCTCCAGGGGCCCCCCAGATACGCAGTATTTT,CASSSRGPPDTQYF
.,TRBJ2-1,TRBV11-2,.,TGTGCCAGCAGCCCCGGCGGTGAGCAGTTCTTC,CASSPGGEQFF
once,TRBJ1-1,TRBV11-2,.,TGTGCCAGCAGCTTAGCAGGGAGGGGGAACACTGAAGCTTTCTTT,CASSLAGRGNTEAFF
.,TRBJ2-3,TRBV7-2,TRBD2,TGTGCCAGCAGCTTAGGCGGGAGTTCAGATACGCAGTATTTT,CASSLGGSSDTQYF
.,TRBJ2-6,TRBV7-6,.,TGTGCCAGCAGCGAGATTGGCAGGGCGAGCTCTGGGGCCAACGTCCTGACTTTC,CASSEIGRASSGANVLTF
.,TRBJ1-2,TRBV9,.,TGTGCCAGCAGCCCCGACAGCCTCTATGGCTACACCTTC,CASSPDSLYGYTF
.,TRBJ1-6,TRBV5-1,.,TGCGCCAGCAGCTTGGAGGGGCAGGGTTCACCCCTCCACTTT,CASSLEGQGSPLHF
.,TRBJ1-2,TRBV25-1,.,TGTGCCAGCAGTGCGTATTCTGTGGAGGGCTACACCTTC,CASSAYSVEGYTF
.,TRBJ1-2,TRBV19,.,TGTGCCAGTAGTATTGGGTCGACTTCCGGTCGCTATGGCTACACCTTC,CASSIGSTSGRYGYTF
.,TRBJ1-1,TRBV6-5,TRBD1,TGTGCCAGCACCCCGACAGGGGGCATCACTGAAGCTTTCTTT,CASTPTGGITEAFF
few,TRBJ1-4,TRBV5-1,.,TGCGCCAGCAGCCCGACAGTGGCAAGTAAAAATGAAAAACTGTTTTTT,CASSPTVASKNEKLFF
.,TRBJ1-5,TRBV7-2,.,TGTGCCAGCAGCTTAGTAGGGGGGGCATTGCAGCCCCAGCATTTT,CASSLVGGALQPQHF
.,TRBJ2-7,TRBV14,.,TGTGCCAGCAGCCAAGTGACAGTCTACGAGCAGTACTTC,CASSQVTVYEQYF
.,TRBJ1-3,TRBV14,.,TGTGCCAGCAGCCTCGGGTACACCATATATTTT,CASSLGYTIYF
.,TRBJ1-5,TRBV19,TRBD1,TGTGCCAGTAGTATATCCCCCCTAGGGACAGCTAATAGCAATCAGCCCCAGCATTTT,CASSISPLGTANSNQPQHF
.,TRBJ1-5,TRBV7-2,TRBD1,TGTGCCAGCAGCTTGCGCCGGGCAGGGGGGAATCAGCCCCAGCATTTT,CASSLRRAGGNQPQHF
.,TRBJ2-7,TRBV10-3,.,TGTGCCATCTTTGAGCCGGGCTCCTACGAGCAGTACTTC,CAIFEPGSYEQYF
.,TRBJ2-3,TRBV12-3/TRBV12-4,.,TGTGCCAGCAGTCCCACGGACTTTGGAACGCAGTATTTT,CASSPTDFGTQYF
once,TRBJ2-1,TRBV27,TRBD2,TGTGCCAGCAGCCGTCGACTAGCGGGAGGGTTGGATGAGCAGTTCTTC,CASSRRLAGGLDEQFF
.,TRBJ1-2,TRBV19,.,TGTGCCAGTGCTACAGGGATTCAGTATGGCTACACCTTC,CASATGIQYGYTF